This T cell receptor beta chain was sequenced during a study of identical twins. MiXCR, applied by TCRdb to the 5' RACE reads, yields one record per CDR3 protein. The sample holds 470,000 or so distinct CDR3 sequences, 24% seen once. The V gene's germline CDR1 is MNHEY and CDR2 SVGEGT. The CDR3 sequence is 15 residues long. V shed 2 bases and J shed 6 bases, with 14 bases lying between them. In every case, the donor was a healthy Caucasian. These data also featured in a second study, about T cells expressing NK-cell markers. This second report adds: Among CD8+ T cells from about 6 donors, dominant NKG2C+ clonotypes accounted for roughly 1.0-8%.

The sample taken for sequencing was CD4+ T cells sorted from blood. The receptor comes from a woman between 18 and 29 years old in good health. The V and J genes are TRBV6-2 or TRBV6-3 and TRBJ2-1; D call uncertain. CDR3 nucleotide sequence: TGTGCCAGCAGTTACAGGACCCCCACTACCAATGAGCAGTTCTTC. Its protein product is CASSYRTPTTNEQFF.